This T cell receptor (beta chain) was identified in a study of identical twins. Unique molecular identifiers were present on cDNA, and template switching added a universal primer site. TCRdb re-analysed the 5' RACE reads in MiXCR, keeping a single row per CDR3 protein. The sample lists hundreds of thousands of distinct CDR3 sequences, 20% to 25% occurring once. Germline V gene data show CDR1 as DFQATT and CDR2 as SNEGSKA (reference sequence). Trimming left V 5 bases short and J 0 bases short, with 10 bases between. This CDR3 is 13 amino acids long. Study-level findings and limits: Compared with models, monozygotic twins showed more out-of-frame TCR alpha sharing. The same donors were not followed; conclusions instead depended on cross-sectional statistical analysis.

This clonotype was counted between two and nine times. Its antigen is unknown. Separately, the same data were catalogued under a study of yellow fever vaccine responses in identical twins. From that paper: Twins' T cell vaccine responses reportedly looked partly convergent, partly personalized.

Sequenced sample: CD4+ T cells sorted from blood. The chain joins TRBV20-1 to TRBJ1-1; D is possibly TRBD1 (5 bases). This TCR was sampled from a woman aged 18-29 years in good health. Here the CDR3 reads CSARGVLNTEAFF. The CDR3 DNA is TGCAGTGCTCGAGGGGTCCTGAACACTGAAGCTTTCTTT.